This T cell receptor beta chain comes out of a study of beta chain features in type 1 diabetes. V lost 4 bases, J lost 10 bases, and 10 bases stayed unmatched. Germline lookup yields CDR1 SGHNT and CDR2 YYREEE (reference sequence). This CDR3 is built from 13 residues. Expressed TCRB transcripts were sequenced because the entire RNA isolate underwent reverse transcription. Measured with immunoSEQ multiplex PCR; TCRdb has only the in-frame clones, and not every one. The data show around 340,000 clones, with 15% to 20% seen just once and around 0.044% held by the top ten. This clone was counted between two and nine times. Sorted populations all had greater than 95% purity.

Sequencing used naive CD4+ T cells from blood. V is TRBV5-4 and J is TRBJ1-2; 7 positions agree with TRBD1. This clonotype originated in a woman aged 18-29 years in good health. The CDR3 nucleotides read TGTGCCAGCAGCGCATCCGGGACAGAGACCTACACCTTC. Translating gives CASSASGTETYTF.